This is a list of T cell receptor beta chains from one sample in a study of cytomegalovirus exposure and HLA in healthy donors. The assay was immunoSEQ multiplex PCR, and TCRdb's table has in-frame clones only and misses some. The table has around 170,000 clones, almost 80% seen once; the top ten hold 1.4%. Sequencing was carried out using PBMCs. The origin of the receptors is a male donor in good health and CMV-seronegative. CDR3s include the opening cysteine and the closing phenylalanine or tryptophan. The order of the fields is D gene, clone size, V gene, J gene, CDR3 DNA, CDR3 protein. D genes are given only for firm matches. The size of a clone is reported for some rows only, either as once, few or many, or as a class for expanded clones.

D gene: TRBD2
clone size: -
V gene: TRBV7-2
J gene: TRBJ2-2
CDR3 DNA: TGTGCCAGCAGCAGCTCGGGACTAGCTGGCGGGGAGCTGTTTTTT
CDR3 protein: CASSSSGLAGGELFF

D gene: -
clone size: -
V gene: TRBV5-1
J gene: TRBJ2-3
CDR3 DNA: TGCGCCAGCAGCTTGGAGGCGGTCGATACGCAGTATTTT
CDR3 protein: CASSLEAVDTQYF

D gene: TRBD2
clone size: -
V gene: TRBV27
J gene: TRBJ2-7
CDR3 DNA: TGTGCCAGCAGTTCACTAGCGGAGAGCTCCTACGAGCAGTACTTC
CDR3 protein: CASSSLAESSYEQYF

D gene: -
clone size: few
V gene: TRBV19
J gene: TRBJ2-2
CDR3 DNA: TGTGCCAGTAGTATGACACTCACCGGGGAGCTGTTTTTT
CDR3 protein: CASSMTLTGELFF

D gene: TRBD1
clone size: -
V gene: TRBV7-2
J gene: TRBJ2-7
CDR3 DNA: TGTGCCAGCAGCTCCAGCCTCGGGACAGGGATCTACGAGCAGTACTTC
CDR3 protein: CASSSSLGTGIYEQYF

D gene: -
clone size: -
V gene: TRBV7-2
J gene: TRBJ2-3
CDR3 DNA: TGTGCCAGCAGCTTAGGGCCTAGGACGGGAGTAAGAGCAGATACGCAGTATTTT
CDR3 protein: CASSLGPRTGVRADTQYF

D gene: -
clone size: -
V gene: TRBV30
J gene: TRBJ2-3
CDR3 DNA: TGTGCCTGGTCCCCTTCCACAGATACGCAGTATTTT
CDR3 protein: CAWSPSTDTQYF

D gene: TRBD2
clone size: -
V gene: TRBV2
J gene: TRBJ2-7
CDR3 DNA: TGTGCCAGCAGTCCCGGGACTAGAATCTACGAGCAGTACTTC
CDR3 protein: CASSPGTRIYEQYF

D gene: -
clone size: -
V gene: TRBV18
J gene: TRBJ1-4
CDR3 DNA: TGTGCCAGCTCGGCGGACAGAGCAACTAATGAAAAACTGTTTTTT
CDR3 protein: CASSADRATNEKLFF

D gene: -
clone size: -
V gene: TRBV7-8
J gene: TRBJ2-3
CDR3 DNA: TGTGCCAGCAGCTTAGGCGGGACCTTTGGGGATACGCAGTATTTT
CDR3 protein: CASSLGGTFGDTQYF

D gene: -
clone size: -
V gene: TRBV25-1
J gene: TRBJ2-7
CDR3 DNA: TGTGCCAGCAGTGATGCGGGACTCCCCCGGGGGATGTACTTC
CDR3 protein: CASSDAGLPRGMYF

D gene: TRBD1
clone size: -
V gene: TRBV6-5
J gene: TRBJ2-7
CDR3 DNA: TGTGCCAGCAATTCTGCGGGGACAGGGGGCGACGAGCAGTACTTC
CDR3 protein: CASNSAGTGGDEQYF

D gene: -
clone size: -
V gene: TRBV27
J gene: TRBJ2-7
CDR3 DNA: TGTGCCAGCAGTTACCAGGAAGGCACCTACGAGCAGTACTTC
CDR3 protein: CASSYQEGTYEQYF

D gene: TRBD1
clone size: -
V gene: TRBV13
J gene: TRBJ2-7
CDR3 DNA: TGTGCCAGCAGCACGAGACAGGGATACTACGAGCAGTACTTC
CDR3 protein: CASSTRQGYYEQYF

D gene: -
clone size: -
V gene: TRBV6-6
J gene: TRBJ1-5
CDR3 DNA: TGTGCCAGCAGTTTCTTCGGTAGGGGCGGAAATCAGCCCCAGCATTTT
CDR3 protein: CASSFFGRGGNQPQHF

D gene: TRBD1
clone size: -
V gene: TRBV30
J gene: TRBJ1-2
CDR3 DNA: TGTGCCTGGAGTCCGGGACAGGGGGCGCTTGGCTACACCTTC
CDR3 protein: CAWSPGQGALGYTF

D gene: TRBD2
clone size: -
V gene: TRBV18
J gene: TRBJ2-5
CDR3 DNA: TGTGCCAGCTCACCACGGGGGGGGAGTCGAGAGACCCAGTACTTC
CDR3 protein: CASSPRGGSRETQYF

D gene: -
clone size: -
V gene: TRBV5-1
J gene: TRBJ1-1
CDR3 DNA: TGCGCCAGCAGCGGGTCGGGAGTGTACACTGAAGCTTTCTTT
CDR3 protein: CASSGSGVYTEAFF

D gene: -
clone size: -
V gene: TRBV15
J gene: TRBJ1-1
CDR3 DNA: TGTGCCACCAGCAGACCTCCCGGACAGTGGAAGACTGAAGCTTTCTTT
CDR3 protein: CATSRPPGQWKTEAFF

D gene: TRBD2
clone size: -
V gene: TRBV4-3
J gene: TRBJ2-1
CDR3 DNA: TGCGCCAGCAGCCAAGGACTAGCGGGCGCCCGGGAGCAGTTCTTC
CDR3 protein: CASSQGLAGAREQFF

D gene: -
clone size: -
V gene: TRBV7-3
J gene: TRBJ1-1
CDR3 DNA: TGTGCCAGCAGGATTAGCCGGAACACTGAAGCTTTCTTT
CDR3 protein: CASRISRNTEAFF

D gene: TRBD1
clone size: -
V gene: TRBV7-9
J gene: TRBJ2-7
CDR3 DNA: TGTGCCAGCAGCTTAACAAGGACAGGGGTACCCTACGAGCAGTACTTC
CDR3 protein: CASSLTRTGVPYEQYF

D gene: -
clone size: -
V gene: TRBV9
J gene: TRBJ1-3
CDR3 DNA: TGTGCCAGCAGCCCCCCCTTCTCTGGAAACACCATATATTTT
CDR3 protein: CASSPPFSGNTIYF

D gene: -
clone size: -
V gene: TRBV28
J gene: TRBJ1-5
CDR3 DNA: TGTGCCAGCAGTTTTCTGGGGGCTTCCAATCAGCCCCAGCATTTT
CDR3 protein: CASSFLGASNQPQHF

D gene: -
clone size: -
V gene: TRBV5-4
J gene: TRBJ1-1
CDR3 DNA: TGTGCCAGCAGCTTGGGCAGGGGAATGAACACTGAAGCTTTCTTT
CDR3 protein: CASSLGRGMNTEAFF

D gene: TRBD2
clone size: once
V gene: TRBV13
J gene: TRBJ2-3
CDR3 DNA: TGTGCCAGCAGCTTAAGAGCGGGGGGCACAGATACGCAGTATTTT
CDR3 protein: CASSLRAGGTDTQYF

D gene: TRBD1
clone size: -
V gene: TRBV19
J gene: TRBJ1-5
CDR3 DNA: TGTGCCAGTAGGGGACAGGGTGCCCTTAATCAGCCCCAGCATTTT
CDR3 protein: CASRGQGALNQPQHF

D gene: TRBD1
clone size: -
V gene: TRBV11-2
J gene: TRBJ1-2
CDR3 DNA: TGTGCCAGCAGCTTAGTCCAGGGGGGAGGCTATGGCTACACCTTC
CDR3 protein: CASSLVQGGGYGYTF

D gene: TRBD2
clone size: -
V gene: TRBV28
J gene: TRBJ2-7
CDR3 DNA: TGTGCCAGCAGTACTCTAGCGGGGGTGCTCTACGAGCAGTACTTC
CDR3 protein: CASSTLAGVLYEQYF

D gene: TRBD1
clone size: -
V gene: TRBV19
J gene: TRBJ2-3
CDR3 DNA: TGTGCCAGTAACAAGGGACAGGGTTGGACAGATACGCAGTATTTT
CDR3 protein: CASNKGQGWTDTQYF

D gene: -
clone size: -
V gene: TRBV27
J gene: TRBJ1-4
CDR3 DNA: TGTGCCGCCCAATTGACAGCTATTAATGAAAAACTGTTTTTT
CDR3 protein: CAAQLTAINEKLFF

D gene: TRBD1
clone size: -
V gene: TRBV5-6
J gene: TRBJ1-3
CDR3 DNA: TGTGCCAGCAAACAACAGGGGGCTAACTCTGGAAACACCATATATTTT
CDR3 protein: CASKQQGANSGNTIYF

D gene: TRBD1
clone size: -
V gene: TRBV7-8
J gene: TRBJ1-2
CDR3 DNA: TGTGCCAGCAGCTTAGGAGGGGGCAACTATGGCTACACCTTC
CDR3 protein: CASSLGGGNYGYTF

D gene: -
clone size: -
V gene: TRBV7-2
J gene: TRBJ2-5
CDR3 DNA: TGTGCCAGCAGCTTTAGCGGCCAAGAGACCCAGTACTTC
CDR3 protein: CASSFSGQETQYF

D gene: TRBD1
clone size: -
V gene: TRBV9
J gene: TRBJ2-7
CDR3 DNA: TGTGCCAGCAGCGCCGACCCCGGGACAGGGAGTTCCTACGAGCAGTACTTC
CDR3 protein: CASSADPGTGSSYEQYF

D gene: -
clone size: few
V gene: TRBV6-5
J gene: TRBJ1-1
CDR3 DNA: TGTGCCAGCAGTCAGACAGGTGAAGCTTTCTTT
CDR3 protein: CASSQTGEAFF

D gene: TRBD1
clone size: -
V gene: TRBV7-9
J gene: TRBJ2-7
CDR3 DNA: TGTGCCAGCAGCCCCGACCGGTCTCGACAGGGTTCCTACGAGCAGTACTTC
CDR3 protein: CASSPDRSRQGSYEQYF

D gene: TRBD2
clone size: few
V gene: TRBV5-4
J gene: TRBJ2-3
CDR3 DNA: TGTGCCAGCAGCTTGGGACTAGCGGGAGCCCAGACGCAGTATTTT
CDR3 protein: CASSLGLAGAQTQYF

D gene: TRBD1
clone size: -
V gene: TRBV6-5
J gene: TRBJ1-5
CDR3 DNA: TGTGCCAGCAGTAGGGACAGGGTTGGCCAGCCCCAGCATTTT
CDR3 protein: CASSRDRVGQPQHF

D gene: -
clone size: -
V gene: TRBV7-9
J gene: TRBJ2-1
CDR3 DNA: TGTGCCAGCAGCTTAGCGGGGGGTAGGCAGTTCTTC
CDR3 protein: CASSLAGGRQFF

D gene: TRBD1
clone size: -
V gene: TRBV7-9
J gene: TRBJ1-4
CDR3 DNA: TGTGCCAGCAGCTTGGGACAGGGGCTGGGGAAACTGTTTTTT
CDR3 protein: CASSLGQGLGKLFF

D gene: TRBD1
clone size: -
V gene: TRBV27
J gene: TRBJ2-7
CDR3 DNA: TGTGCCAGCAGTTCCCGGAATCGACAGGGGGACTACGAGCAGTACTTC
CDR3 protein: CASSSRNRQGDYEQYF

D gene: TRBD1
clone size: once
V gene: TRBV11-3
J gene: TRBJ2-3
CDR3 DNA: TGTGCCAGCACCCCGAGGACAGGGGACCGCACAGATACGCAGTATTTT
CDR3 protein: CASTPRTGDRTDTQYF

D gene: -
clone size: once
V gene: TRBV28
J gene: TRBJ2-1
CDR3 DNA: TGTGCCAGCAGTTCCCCCGGAGCCGACTCCTACAATGAGCAGTTCTTC
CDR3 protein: CASSSPGADSYNEQFF

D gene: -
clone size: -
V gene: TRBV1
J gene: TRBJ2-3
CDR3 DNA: TGCACCAGCAGCCAAGCGGGGTCCCTTTTT
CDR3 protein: CTSSQAGSLF

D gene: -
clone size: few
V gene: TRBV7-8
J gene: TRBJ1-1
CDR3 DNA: TGTGCCAGCAGCTCGGGAGGCACTGAAGCTTTCTTT
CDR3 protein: CASSSGGTEAFF

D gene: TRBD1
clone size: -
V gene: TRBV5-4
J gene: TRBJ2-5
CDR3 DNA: TGTGCCAGCAGCCTTGCTGGGACAGGGGGAAAAGAGACCCAGTACTTC
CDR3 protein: CASSLAGTGGKETQYF

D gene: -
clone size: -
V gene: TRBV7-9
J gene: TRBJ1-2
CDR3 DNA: TGTGCCAGCAGCCCCGACACAATCTACACCTTC
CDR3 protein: CASSPDTIYTF

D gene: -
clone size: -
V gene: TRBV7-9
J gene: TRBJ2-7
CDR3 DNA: TGTTCCAGCAGCTTTATCGGTTACGAGCAGTACTTC
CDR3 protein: CSSSFIGYEQYF

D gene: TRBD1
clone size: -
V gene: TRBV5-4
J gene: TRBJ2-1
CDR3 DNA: TGTGCCAGCAGCCCTAGGGACAGAACATACAATGAGCAGTTCTTC
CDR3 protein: CASSPRDRTYNEQFF

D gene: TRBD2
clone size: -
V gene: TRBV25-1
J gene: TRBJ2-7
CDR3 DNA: TGTGCCAGCAGTGACTCGGGCGGGGGCTCCTACGAGCAGTACTTC
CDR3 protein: CASSDSGGGSYEQYF

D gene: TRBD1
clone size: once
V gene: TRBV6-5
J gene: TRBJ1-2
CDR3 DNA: TGTGCCAGCAGTTTCCACCAGGGGGGCGACGGCTACACCTTC
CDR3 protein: CASSFHQGGDGYTF

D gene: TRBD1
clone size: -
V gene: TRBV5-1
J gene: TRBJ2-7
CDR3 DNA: TGCGCCAGCAGCTTGGGGACAGGGGGCCACGAGCAGTACTTC
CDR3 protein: CASSLGTGGHEQYF

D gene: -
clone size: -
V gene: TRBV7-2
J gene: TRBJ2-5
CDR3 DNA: TGTGCCAGCACTCCGGTCACAGTGGACTCCTCCCAGTACTTC
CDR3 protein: CASTPVTVDSSQYF

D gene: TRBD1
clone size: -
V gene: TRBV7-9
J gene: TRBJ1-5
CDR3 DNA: TGTGCCAGCAGCTTCGGGACAGGGAGCCATCAGCCCCAGCATTTT
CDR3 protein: CASSFGTGSHQPQHF

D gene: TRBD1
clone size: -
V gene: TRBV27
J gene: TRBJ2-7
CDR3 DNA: TGTGCCAGCAGTTTACGGCGGCCAACAGGGGGCGGTACCGAGCAGTACTTC
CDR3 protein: CASSLRRPTGGGTEQYF

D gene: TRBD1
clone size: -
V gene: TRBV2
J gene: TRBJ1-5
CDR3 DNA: TGTGCCAGCAGAGTACGGACAGGCTTCAATCAGCCCCAGCATTTT
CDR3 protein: CASRVRTGFNQPQHF